This T cell receptor (beta chain) derives from a study of blood T cell repertoires in COVID-19. Trimming removed 2 bases from V and 4 bases from J, with 14 bases in between. This CDR3 is built from 15 residues. CDR1 MNHEY and CDR2 SVGAGI come from the germline V gene. The table came from immunoSEQ multiplex PCR; TCRdb's copy has only in-frame clones and leaves some out. Of roughly 150,000 clones listed, more than 80% are singletons. The chain couples TRBV6-5 to TRBJ1-1, with D possibly TRBD1 on 6 matching bases. The clonotype comes from a woman aged 55-70 years with COVID-19, enrolled during active disease. Sequenced input: peripheral blood. CDR3 sequence reads: CASSYGVGGPTEAFF. CDR3 nucleotides: TGTGCCAGCAGTTACGGAGTCGGGGGGCCCACTGAAGCTTTCTTT.